The T cell receptor beta chain under discussion was sequenced for a study of shared clonotypes between healthy human individuals. Method: immunoSEQ multiplex PCR; TCRdb's copy keeps in-frame clones and lacks some. The profile shows around 2,000,000 clones, about 95% of them singletons. CDR1 and CDR2 (germline): MDHEN, SYDVKM. The ends lost 11 bases at V and 3 bases at J; junction bases unmatched: 4. The CDR3 has 13 amino acids. Naive CD8 isolation took CD45RO-negative cells positively selected for CCR7 and excluded terminally differentiated effector memory CD45RA+ cells. The chain combines TRBV28 with TRBJ2-3; 11 bases match TRBD2. Sequenced input: naive CD8+ T cells sorted from blood. This clonotype was sampled from a man aged 18 to 29 in good health. The CDR3 coding sequence is TGTGCCGGAAGACTAGCGGGGACAGATACGCAGTATTTT. Translation gives CAGRLAGTDTQYF.